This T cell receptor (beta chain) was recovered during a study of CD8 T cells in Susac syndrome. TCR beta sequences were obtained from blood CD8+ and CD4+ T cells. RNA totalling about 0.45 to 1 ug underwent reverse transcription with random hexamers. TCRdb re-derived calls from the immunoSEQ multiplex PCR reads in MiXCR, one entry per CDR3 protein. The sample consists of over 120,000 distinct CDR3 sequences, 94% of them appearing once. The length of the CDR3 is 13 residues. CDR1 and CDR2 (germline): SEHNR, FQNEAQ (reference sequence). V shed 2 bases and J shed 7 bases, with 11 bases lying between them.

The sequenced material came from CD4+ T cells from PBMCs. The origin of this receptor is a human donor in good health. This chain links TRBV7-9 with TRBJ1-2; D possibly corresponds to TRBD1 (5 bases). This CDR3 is CASSLRQSLGYTF. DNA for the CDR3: TGTGCCAGCAGCTTACGACAGAGTCTTGGCTACACCTTC.